This T cell receptor beta chain is from a study of blood T cell repertoires in COVID-19. Germline V lookup: CDR1 SGHRS, CDR2 YFSETQ. With V trimmed by 7 bases and J by 5 bases, 11 bases remained unmatched. This CDR3 has 14 residues. In the original workflow: Scientists estimated how many nucleated cells there were by amplifying reference gene primers. Profiling relied on immunoSEQ multiplex PCR, and the TCRdb table lists in-frame clones only, not all of them. From that table come the V and J calls and clone size; the DNA was used to work out D and trimming. The sample lists just under 150,000 clones, 70% to 90% seen once, with more than 2% in the top ten.

The genes are TRBV5-1 and TRBJ2-5; TRBD1 matches at 7 bases. Sample: peripheral blood. The clonotype was recovered from a human donor with acute or convalescent COVID-19. The donor label of this sample is uncertain. The CDR3 region is CASPLRQGEETQYF. DNA of the CDR3: TGCGCCAGCCCCTTGCGCCAGGGGGAGGAGACCCAGTACTTC.